A selection of T cell receptor beta chains follows, all from one sample in a study of cytomegalovirus exposure and HLA in healthy donors. This table comes from immunoSEQ multiplex PCR, and its TCRdb copy is limited to in-frame clones, with some not included. The table shows roughly 150,000 clones, with around 78% occurring only once. The sequencing sample was made of PBMCs. The origin of the receptors is a woman aged 40-49 years in good health and CMV-seropositive. CDR3s leave out the opening cysteine and the closing phenylalanine or tryptophan. The D gene is left open where the match is weak.

d_call	v_call	cdr3_aa
NA	TRBV5-1	ASSWPGLAGGYT
NA	TRBV5-1	ASSLASREYNEQF
NA	TRBV29-1	SVARSYEQY
NA	TRBV7-9	ASSFDGRGLSPLH
NA	TRBV2	ASSASAQPLSGANVLT
NA	TRBV29-1	SVEENRNEKLF
NA	TRBV4-1	ASSQGGQDHTGELF
NA	TRBV19	ASSIDRRNTEAF
TRBD1	TRBV5-1	ASSSGQGNSGANVLT
NA	TRBV5-4	ASSLGLANENIQY
NA	TRBV7-3	ASSLSSSEDTQY
TRBD2	TRBV29-1	SVMGLAGVGDHEQY
NA	TRBV6-1	ASSNTVRYEQY
TRBD2	TRBV5-4	ASSLVAGPRNEQF
NA	TRBV19	ASSIKFGGRGYT
NA	TRBV2	ASSEADTLTGELF
TRBD1	TRBV6-5	ASSADRLNSPLH
NA	TRBV28	ASSLPGIGYT
TRBD2	TRBV10-2	ASSAQGLALPGEQY
TRBD2	TRBV6-4	ASSDSTTSGSYEQY
TRBD1	TRBV7-6	ASSSVGGTGQETQY
NA	TRBV30	AWNARFGGYT
TRBD2	TRBV14	ASSHRLAGGPSAQETQY
NA	TRBV7-9	ASSSYYEQY
TRBD1	TRBV6-5	ASRGTGTDTQY
TRBD1	TRBV5-1	ASSLSTGGYTGELF
TRBD1	TRBV5-4	ASSWTGGGGEKLF
NA	TRBV7-2	ASSLALGDTEAF
TRBD1	TRBV7-2	ASSFGGQYTGELF
NA	TRBV19	ASSIDLGLGQMY
NA	TRBV7-6	ASSLRPGRKDEQY
TRBD1	TRBV19	ASSIDADRPYEQY
TRBD2	TRBV7-3	ASSRSSGRGETQY
NA	TRBV5-6	ASSFRGRIYNEQF
NA	TRBV4-1	ASSQKISTGFPSGANVLT
TRBD1	TRBV6-6	ASSSPGQGTSYEQY
TRBD1	TRBV7-9	ASSPEGQSGYT
NA	TRBV21-1	ASSTLSGQLVYGYT
TRBD2	TRBV6-1	ASSQTSAATYEQY
NA	TRBV30	AWSVSRNTIY